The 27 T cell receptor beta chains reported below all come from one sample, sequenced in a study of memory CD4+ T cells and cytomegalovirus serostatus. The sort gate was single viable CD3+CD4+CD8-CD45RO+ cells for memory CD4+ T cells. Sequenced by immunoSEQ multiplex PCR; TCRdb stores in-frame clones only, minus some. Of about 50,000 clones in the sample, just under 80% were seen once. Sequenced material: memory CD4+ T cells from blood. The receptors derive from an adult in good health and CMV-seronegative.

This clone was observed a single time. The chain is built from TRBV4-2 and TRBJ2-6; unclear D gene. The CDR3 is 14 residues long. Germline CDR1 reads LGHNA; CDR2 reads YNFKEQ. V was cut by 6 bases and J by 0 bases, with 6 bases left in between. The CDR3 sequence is CASRQSSGANVLTF. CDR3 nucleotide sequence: TGTGCCAGCAGACAGTCCTCTGGGGCCAACGTCCTGACTTTC.

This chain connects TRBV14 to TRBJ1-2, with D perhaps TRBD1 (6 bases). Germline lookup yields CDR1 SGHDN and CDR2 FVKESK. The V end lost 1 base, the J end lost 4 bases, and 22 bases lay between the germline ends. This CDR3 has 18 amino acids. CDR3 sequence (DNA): TGTGCCAGCAGCCAAGCCCCCCCGTCGTCTGACAGGTCCTATGGCTACACCTTC. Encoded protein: CASSQAPPSSDRSYGYTF.

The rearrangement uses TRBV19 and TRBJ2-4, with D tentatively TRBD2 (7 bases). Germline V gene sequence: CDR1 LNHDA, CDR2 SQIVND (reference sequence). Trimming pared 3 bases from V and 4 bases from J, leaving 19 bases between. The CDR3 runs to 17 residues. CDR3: CASSMLGEGGTKNIQYF. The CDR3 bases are TGTGCCAGTAGTATGCTAGGAGAGGGGGGGACAAAAAACATTCAGTACTTC.

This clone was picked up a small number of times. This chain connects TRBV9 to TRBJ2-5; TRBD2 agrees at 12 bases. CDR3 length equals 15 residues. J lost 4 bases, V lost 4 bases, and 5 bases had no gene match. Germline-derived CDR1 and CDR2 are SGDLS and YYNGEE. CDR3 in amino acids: CASSTTSGRSETQYF. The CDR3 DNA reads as TGTGCCAGCAGCACGACTAGCGGGAGATCAGAGACCCAGTACTTC.

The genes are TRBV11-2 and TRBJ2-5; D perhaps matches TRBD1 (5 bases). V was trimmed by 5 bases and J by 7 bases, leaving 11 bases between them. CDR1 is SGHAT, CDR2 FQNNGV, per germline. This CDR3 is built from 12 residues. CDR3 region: CASSPVQGTQYF. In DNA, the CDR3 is TGTGCCAGCAGCCCCGTCCAGGGGACCCAGTACTTC.

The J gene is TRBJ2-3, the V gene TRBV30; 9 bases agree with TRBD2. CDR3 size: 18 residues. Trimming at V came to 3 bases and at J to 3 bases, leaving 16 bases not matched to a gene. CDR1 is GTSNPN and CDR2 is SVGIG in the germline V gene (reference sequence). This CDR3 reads CAWRPFRTGLANTDTQYF. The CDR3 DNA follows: TGTGCCTGGAGGCCTTTCCGTACCGGACTAGCGAATACAGATACGCAGTATTTT.

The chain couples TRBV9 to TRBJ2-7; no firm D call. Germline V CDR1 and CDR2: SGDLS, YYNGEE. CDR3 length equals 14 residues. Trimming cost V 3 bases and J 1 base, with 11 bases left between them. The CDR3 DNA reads TGTGCCAGCAGCGCGACCCTCTTTTCCTACGAGCAGTACTTC. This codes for CASSATLFSYEQYF.

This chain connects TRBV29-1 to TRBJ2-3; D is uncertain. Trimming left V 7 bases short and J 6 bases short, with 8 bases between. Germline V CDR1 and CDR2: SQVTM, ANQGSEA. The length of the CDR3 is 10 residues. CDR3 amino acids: CSALRDTQYF. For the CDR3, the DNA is TGCAGCGCCCTGAGGGATACGCAGTATTTT.

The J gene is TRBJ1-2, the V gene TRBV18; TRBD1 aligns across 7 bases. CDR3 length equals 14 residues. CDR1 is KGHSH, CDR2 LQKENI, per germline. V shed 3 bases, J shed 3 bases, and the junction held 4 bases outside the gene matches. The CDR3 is CASSPDRIYYGYTF. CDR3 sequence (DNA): TGTGCCAGCTCACCGGACAGGATTTACTATGGCTACACCTTC.

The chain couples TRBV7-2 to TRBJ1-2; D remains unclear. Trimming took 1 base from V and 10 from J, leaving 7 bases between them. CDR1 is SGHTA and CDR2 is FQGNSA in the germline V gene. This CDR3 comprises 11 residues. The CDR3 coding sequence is TGTGCCAGCAGCTTAGAAGTAGACTACACCTTC. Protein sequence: CASSLEVDYTF.

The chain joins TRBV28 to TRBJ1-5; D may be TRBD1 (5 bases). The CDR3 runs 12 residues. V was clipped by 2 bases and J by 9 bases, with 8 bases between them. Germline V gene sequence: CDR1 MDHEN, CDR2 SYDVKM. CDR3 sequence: CASSLLQGPQHF. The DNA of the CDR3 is TGTGCCAGCAGTTTACTCCAGGGGCCCCAGCATTTT.

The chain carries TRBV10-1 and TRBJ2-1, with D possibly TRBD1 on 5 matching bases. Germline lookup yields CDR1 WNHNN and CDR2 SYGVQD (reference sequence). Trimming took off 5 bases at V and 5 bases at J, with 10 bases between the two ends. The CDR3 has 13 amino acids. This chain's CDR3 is CASSIDSNNEQFF. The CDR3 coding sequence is TGCGCCAGCAGTATTGACAGCAACAATGAGCAGTTCTTC.

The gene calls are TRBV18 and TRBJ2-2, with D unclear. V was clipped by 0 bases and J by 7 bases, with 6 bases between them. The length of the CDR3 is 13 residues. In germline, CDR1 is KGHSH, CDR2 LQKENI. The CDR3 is CASSPPKIGELFF. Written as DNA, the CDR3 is TGTGCCAGCTCACCACCGAAAATCGGGGAGCTGTTTTTT.

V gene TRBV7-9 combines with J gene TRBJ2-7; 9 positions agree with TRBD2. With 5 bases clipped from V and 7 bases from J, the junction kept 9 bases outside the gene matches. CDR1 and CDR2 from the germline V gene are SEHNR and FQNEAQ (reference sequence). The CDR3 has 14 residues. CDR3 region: CASSHPAGGGEQYF. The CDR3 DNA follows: TGTGCCAGCAGCCACCCCGCGGGGGGGGGAGAGCAGTACTTC.

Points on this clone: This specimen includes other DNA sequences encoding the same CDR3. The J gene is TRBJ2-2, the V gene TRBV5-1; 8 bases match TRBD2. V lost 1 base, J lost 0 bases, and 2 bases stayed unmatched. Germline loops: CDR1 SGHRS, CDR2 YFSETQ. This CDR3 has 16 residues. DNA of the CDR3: TGCGCCAGCAGCTTGACTAGCGGTGCGAACACCGGGGAGCTGTTTTTT. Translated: CASSLTSGANTGELFF.

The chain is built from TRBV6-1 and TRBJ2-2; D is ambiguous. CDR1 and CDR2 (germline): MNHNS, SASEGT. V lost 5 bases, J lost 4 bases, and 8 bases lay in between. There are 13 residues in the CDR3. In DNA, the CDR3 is TGTGCCAGCAGTCAGCAGCCCACCGGGGAGCTGTTTTTT. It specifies CASSQQPTGELFF.

DNA of the CDR3: TGTGCCAGCAGCTTGAAGGGACAGGGCGAGCAGTACTTC. Translated, it gives CASSLKGQGEQYF. The chain employs TRBV7-8 and TRBJ2-7; TRBD1 aligns across 9 bases. The germline CDR1 and CDR2 sequences are SGHVS and FQNEAQ. J lost 6 bases, V lost 3 bases, and 3 bases had no gene match. This CDR3 region has 13 residues.

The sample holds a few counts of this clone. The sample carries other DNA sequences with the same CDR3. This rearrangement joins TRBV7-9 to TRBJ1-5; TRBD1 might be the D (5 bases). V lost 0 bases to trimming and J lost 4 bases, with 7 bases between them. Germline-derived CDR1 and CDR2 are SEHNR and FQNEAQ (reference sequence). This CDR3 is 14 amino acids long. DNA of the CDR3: TGTGCCAGCAGCTTAGCCGGGGGAAATCAGCCCCAGCATTTT. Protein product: CASSLAGGNQPQHF. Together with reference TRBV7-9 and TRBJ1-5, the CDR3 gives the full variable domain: DTGVSQNPRHKITKRGQNVTFRCDPISEHNRLYWYRQTLGQGPEFLTYFQNEAQLEKSRLLSDRFSAERPKGSFSTLEIQRTEQGDSAMYLCASSLAGGNQPQHFGDGTRLSIL.

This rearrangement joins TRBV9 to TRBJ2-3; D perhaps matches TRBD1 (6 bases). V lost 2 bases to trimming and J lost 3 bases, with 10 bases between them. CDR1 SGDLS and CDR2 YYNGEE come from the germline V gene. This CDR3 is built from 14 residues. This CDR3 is CASSVGQGTDTQYF. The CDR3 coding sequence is TGTGCCAGCAGCGTGGGCCAGGGGACAGATACGCAGTATTTT. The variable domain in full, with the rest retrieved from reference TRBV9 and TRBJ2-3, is DSGVTQTPKHLITATGQRVTLRCSPRSGDLSVYWYQQSLDQGLQFLIQYYNGEERAKGNILERFSAQQFPDLHSELNLSSLELGDSALYFCASSVGQGTDTQYFGPGTRLTVL.

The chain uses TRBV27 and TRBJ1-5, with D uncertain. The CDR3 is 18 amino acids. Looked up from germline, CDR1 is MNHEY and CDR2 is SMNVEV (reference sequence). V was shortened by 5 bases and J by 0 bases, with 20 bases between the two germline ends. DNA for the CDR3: TGTGCCAGCAGTCCGTCCCGGTCGGGGATTTCTAGCAATCAGCCCCAGCATTTT. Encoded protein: CASSPSRSGISSNQPQHF.

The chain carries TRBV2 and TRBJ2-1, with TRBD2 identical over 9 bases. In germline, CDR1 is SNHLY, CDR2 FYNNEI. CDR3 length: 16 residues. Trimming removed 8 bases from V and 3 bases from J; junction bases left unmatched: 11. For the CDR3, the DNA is TGTGCCAGCGCCCTTGGCGGGAGGGCCGTCTACAATGAGCAGTTCTTC. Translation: CASALGGRAVYNEQFF.

In nucleotides, the CDR3 is TGCAGCGTTGAGGTCCTGCAGGGGGTCACTGAAGCTTTCTTT. Protein sequence: CSVEVLQGVTEAFF. The chain is built from TRBV29-1 and TRBJ1-1; 7 bases agree with TRBD1. The CDR3 contains 14 residues. In germline, CDR1 is SQVTM, CDR2 ANQGSEA. V was pared by 3 bases and J by 4 bases, with 8 bases of the junction left unmatched.

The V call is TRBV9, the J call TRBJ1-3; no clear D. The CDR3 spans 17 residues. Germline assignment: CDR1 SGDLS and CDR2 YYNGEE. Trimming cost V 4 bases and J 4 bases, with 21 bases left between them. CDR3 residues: CASSPGLVLSGGNTIYF. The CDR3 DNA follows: TGTGCCAGCAGCCCAGGCCTCGTCCTCTCCGGAGGAAACACCATATATTTT. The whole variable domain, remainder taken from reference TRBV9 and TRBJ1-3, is DSGVTQTPKHLITATGQRVTLRCSPRSGDLSVYWYQQSLDQGLQFLIQYYNGEERAKGNILERFSAQQFPDLHSELNLSSLELGDSALYFCASSPGLVLSGGNTIYFGEGSWLTVV.

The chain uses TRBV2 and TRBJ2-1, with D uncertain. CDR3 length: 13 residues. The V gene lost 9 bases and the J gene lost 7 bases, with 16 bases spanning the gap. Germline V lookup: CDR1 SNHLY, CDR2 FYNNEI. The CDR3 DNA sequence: TGTGCCAGAGGCGTCCCGGCCACAAATGAGCAGTTCTTC. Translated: CARGVPATNEQFF. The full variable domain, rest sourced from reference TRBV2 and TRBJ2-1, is EPEVTQTPSHQVTQMGQEVILRCVPISNHLYFYWYRQILGQKVEFLVSFYNNEISEKSEIFDDQFSVERPDGSNFTLKIRSTKLEDSAMYFCARGVPATNEQFFGPGTRLTVL.

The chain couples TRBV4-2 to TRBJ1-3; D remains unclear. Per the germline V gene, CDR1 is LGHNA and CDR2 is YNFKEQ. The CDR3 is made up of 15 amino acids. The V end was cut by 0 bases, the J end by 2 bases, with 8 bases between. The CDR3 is CASSQEVAAGNTIYF. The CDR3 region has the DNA TGTGCCAGCAGCCAAGAAGTGGCAGCTGGAAACACCATATATTTT.

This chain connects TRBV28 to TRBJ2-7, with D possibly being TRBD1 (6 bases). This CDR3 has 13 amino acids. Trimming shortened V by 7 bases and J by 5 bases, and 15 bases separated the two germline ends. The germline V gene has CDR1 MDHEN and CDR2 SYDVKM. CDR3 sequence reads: CASKTGPRDEQYF. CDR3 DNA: TGTGCCAGCAAGACAGGCCCAAGGGACGAGCAGTACTTC.

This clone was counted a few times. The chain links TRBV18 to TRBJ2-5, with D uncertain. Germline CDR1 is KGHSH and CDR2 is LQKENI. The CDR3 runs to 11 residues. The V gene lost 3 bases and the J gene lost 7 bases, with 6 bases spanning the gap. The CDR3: CASSPGGTQYF. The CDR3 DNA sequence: TGTGCCAGCTCACCCGGCGGGACCCAGTACTTC. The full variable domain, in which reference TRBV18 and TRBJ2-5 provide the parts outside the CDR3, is NAGVMQNPRHLVRRRGQEARLRCSPMKGHSHVYWYRQLPEEGLKFMVYLQKENIIDESGMPKERFSAEFPKEGPSILRIQQVVRGDSAAYFCASSPGGTQYFGPGTRLLVL.